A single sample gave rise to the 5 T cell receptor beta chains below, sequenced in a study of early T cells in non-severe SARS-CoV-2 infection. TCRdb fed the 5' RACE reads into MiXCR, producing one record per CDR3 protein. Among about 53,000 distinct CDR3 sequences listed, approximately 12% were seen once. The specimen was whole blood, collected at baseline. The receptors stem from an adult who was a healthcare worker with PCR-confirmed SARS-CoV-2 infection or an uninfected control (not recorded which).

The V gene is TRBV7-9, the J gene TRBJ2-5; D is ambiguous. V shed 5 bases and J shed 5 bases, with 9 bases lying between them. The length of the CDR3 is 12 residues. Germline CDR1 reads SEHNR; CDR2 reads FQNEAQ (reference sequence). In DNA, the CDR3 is TGTGCCAGCAGCGCTAATCTGGAGACCCAGTACTTC. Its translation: CASSANLETQYF.

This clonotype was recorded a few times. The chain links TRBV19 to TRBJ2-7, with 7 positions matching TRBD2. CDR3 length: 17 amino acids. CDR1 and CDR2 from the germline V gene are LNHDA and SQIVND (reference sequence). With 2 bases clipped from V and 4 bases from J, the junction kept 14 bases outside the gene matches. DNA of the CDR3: TGTGCCAGTAGTATATCCGGACTAGGCCCGATTTCTTACGAGCAGTACTTC. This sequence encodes CASSISGLGPISYEQYF.

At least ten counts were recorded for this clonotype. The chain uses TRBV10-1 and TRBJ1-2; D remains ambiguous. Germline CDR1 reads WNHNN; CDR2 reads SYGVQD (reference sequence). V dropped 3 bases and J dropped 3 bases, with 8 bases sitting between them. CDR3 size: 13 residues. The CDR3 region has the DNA TGCGCCAGCAGTGAAGGACCTTACTATGGCTACACCTTC. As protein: CASSEGPYYGYTF.

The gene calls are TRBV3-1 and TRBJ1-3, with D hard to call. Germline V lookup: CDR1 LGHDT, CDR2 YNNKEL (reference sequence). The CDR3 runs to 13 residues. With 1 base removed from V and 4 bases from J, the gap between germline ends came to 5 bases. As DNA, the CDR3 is TGTGCCAGCAGCCAAGGAGCGGGAAACACCATATATTTT. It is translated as CASSQGAGNTIYF.

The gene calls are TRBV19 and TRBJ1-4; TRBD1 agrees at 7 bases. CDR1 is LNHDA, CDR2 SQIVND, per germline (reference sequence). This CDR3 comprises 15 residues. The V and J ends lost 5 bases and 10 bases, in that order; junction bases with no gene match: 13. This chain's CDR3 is CASSVQGQNRGKLFF. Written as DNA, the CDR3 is TGTGCCAGTAGTGTCCAGGGACAGAATAGGGGAAAACTGTTTTTT.